Below, 32 T cell receptor beta chains from the same sample are listed, as sequenced in a study of breast tumors, draining lymph nodes, adjacent tissues. Via MiXCR, TCRdb re-called the multiplex PCR reads, giving one row per CDR3 protein. The repertoire holds over 20,000 distinct CDR3 sequences, with approximately 31% as singletons. The sample was breast tumor tissue. The receptor source for this set is a female donor with breast cancer. Some clones in this sample may be carry-over from other donors' samples.

This clonotype was found many times. The chain uses TRBV24-1 and TRBJ1-2; the D gene is possibly TRBD1 (5 bases). Between the trimmed V and J ends, which lost 4 bases and 2 bases, there was a span of 13 bases. The length of the CDR3 is 15 residues. The germline gives CDR1 KGHDR, CDR2 SFDVKD. CDR3 coding DNA: TGTGCCACCAGTGAACCTGGGACGGCCAACTATGGCTACACCTTC. As protein: CATSEPGTANYGYTF.

This sequence joins TRBV10-3 and TRBJ2-3; 9 nucleotides agree with TRBD2. This CDR3 region has 15 residues. V was pared by 6 bases and J by 4 bases, with 8 bases of the junction left unmatched. Germline CDR1 is ENHRY and CDR2 is SYGVKD. The CDR3 sequence is CAISGGGRAPDTQYF. The CDR3 coding sequence is TGTGCCATCAGCGGGGGCGGGAGGGCCCCAGATACGCAGTATTTT.

The table lists this clonotype with many counts. The junction differs from germline at one of its ends, possibly a read error. The J gene is TRBJ2-2, the V gene TRBV7-3; D perhaps matches TRBD2 (6 bases). Germline V gene lookup returns CDR1 SGHTA and CDR2 FQGTGA. The CDR3 runs 14 residues. DNA for the CDR3: TGTGCCAGCAGCCGGGACTCCTTCACCAGGGAGCTGTTTTTT. As protein: CASSRDSFTRELFF.

Only a few counts were recorded for this clonotype. J is TRBJ2-1 and V is TRBV3-1, with D possibly TRBD2 on 7 matching bases. V was shortened by 0 bases and J by 6 bases, with 9 bases between the two germline ends. This CDR3 is 14 amino acids long. Germline assignment: CDR1 LGHDT and CDR2 YNNKEL (reference sequence). CDR3 bases: TGTGCCAGCAGCCAAGACGGGGGGCGCAATGAGCAGTTCTTC. It codes for CASSQDGGRNEQFF.

Concerning this clonotype: A junction boundary mismatches the germline segment, possibly from a read error. The chain recombines TRBV7-9 with TRBJ2-1; 13 bases are a match to TRBD2. The CDR3 is made up of 18 amino acids. The V gene's germline CDR1 is SEHNR and CDR2 FQNEAQ (reference sequence). The CDR3 sequence: CASITTSGRASSYNEQLF. CDR3 DNA sequence: TGTGCCAGCATCACCACTAGCGGGAGGGCCTCCTCCTACAATGAGCAGCTCTTC.

The rearrangement links TRBV29-1 to TRBJ2-3; TRBD2 is a possible D gene (5 bases). V was shortened by 6 bases and J by 1 base, with 20 bases between the two germline ends. The CDR3 extends over 16 amino acids. The germline CDR1 and CDR2 sequences are SQVTM and ANQGSEA. CDR3 region: CSVMLLVGKGTDTQYF. The CDR3 nucleotides are TGCAGCGTGATGCTACTAGTCGGGAAGGGCACAGATACGCAGTATTTT.

This clonotype was seen many times. The chain is built from TRBV5-1 and TRBJ2-1, with D unresolved. This CDR3 region has 14 residues. V was clipped by 1 base and J by 6 bases, with 11 bases between them. Germline V CDR1 and CDR2: SGHRS, YFSETQ. The CDR3, as DNA: TGCGCCAGCAGCTTGAGTGCATTGGGCAATGAGCAGTTCTTC. Translation gives CASSLSALGNEQFF.

This clonotype was seen repeatedly, ten times or more. This chain uses TRBV7-2 with TRBJ1-5, with D perhaps TRBD1 (5 bases). V was trimmed by 3 bases and J by 4 bases, leaving 13 bases between them. Germline assignment: CDR1 SGHTA and CDR2 FQGNSA. The CDR3 runs 15 residues. The CDR3 nucleotides are TGTGCCAGCAGCTTGGGGGACGTCGGAAATCAGCCCCAGCATTTT. This gives the protein CASSLGDVGNQPQHF.

The V gene is TRBV28, the J gene TRBJ2-5, with 7 bases identical to TRBD2. The V and J ends lost 6 bases and 3 bases, in that order; junction bases with no gene match: 7. The V gene's germline CDR1 is MDHEN and CDR2 SYDVKM. The CDR3 sequence is 14 residues long. The chain's CDR3 is CASSPGGKKETQYF. The DNA for the CDR3 is TGTGCCAGCAGCCCCGGGGGGAAGAAAGAGACCCAGTACTTC.

This clonotype was counted many times. The chain recombines TRBV20-1 with TRBJ1-2; 8 bases line up with TRBD1. From germline, CDR1 is DFQATT and CDR2 SNEGSKA (reference sequence). This CDR3 has 15 residues. The V gene end was trimmed by 0 bases and the J gene end by 7 bases; junction bases not matched to a gene: 10. The CDR3: CSAREGGRGRGGYTF. CDR3 DNA sequence: TGCAGTGCTAGAGAAGGAGGCAGGGGGCGCGGTGGCTACACCTTC.

This clonotype was seen repeatedly, ten times or more. This chain links TRBV5-6 with TRBJ2-5; 7 nucleotides match TRBD2. Germline CDR1 SGHDT, CDR2 YYEEEE. The CDR3 sequence is 15 residues long. Trimming took 4 bases from V and 5 from J; bases not matched to a gene: 11. CDR3 nucleotides: TGTGCCAGCAGCCAGAGCAGGAGCGGGACGGAGACCCAGTACTTC. Residues: CASSQSRSGTETQYF.

In its sample, this clonotype ranks as large. The V gene is TRBV5-6, the J gene TRBJ1-4; the D gene is possibly TRBD1 (5 bases). CDR1 is SGHDT and CDR2 is YYEEEE in the germline V gene. The length of the CDR3 is 15 residues. V dropped 3 bases and J dropped 4 bases, with 13 bases sitting between them. In nucleotides, the CDR3 is TGTGCCAGCAGCTGGGACCGGGATCTTAATGAAAAACTGTTTTTT. Translating gives CASSWDRDLNEKLFF. The complete variable domain, with remaining parts taken from reference TRBV5-6 and TRBJ1-4, reads DAGVTQSPTHLIKTRGQQVTLRCSPKSGHDTVSWYQQALGQGPQFIFQYYEEEERQRGNFPDRFSGHQFPNYSSELNVNALLLGDSALYLCASSWDRDLNEKLFFGSGTQLSVL.

In its sample, this clonotype was seen many times. The chain joins TRBV28 to TRBJ2-1; 12 bases match TRBD2. The CDR3 has 14 amino acids. Per germline, CDR1 MDHEN and CDR2 SYDVKM. V shed 6 bases, J shed 12 bases, and the junction held 9 bases outside the gene matches. DNA of the CDR3: TGTGCCAGCAGCCTGGGGACTAGCGGGTTGGGGCAGTTCTTC. It yields the protein CASSLGTSGLGQFF. The full variable domain, rest sourced from reference TRBV28 and TRBJ2-1, is DVKVTQSSRYLVKRTGEKVFLECVQDMDHENMFWYRQDPGLGLRLIYFSYDVKMKEKGDIPEGYSVSREKKERFSLILESASTNQTSMYLCASSLGTSGLGQFFGPGTRLTVL.

In this sample, this clonotype turned up many times. The chain employs TRBV30 and TRBJ1-6; D not certain. The CDR3 loop spans 14 amino acids. V lost 0 bases to trimming and J lost 9 bases, with 12 bases between them. Germline CDR1 is GTSNPN and CDR2 is SVGIG (reference sequence). The CDR3 here is CAWSVLLRGSPLHF. The CDR3 bases are TGTGCCTGGAGTGTACTCCTCCGGGGTTCACCCCTCCACTTT.

With respect to this clonotype: The junction departs from the called germline gene at one end, perhaps through a read error. The DNA of the CDR3 is TGTGCCACCAGTGGTTCGACTAGCTCCTACGATGAGCAGTTCTTC. This gives the protein CATSGSTSSYDEQFF. The V and J genes are TRBV24-1 and TRBJ2-1, with TRBD2 matching over 7 bases. From germline, CDR1 is KGHDR and CDR2 SFDVKD. This CDR3 has 15 amino acids.

Note on this clonotype: This may stem from a read error, because a much larger clone lies one nucleotide away. The V call is TRBV30, the J call TRBJ2-3; D is unresolved. Trimming removed 2 bases at V and 8 bases at J, with 14 bases between. The germline CDR1 and CDR2 sequences are GTSNPN and SVGIG (reference sequence). The CDR3 runs to 13 residues. The CDR3 here is CAWSILPGGTQYF. DNA for the CDR3: TGTGCCTGGAGTATCCTCCCTGGCGGTACGCAGTATTTT.

This clonotype has ten or more counts. The chain couples TRBV18 to TRBJ2-3; 8 nucleotides match TRBD2. The CDR3 contains 16 residues. Germline lookup yields CDR1 KGHSH and CDR2 LQKENI. V lost 3 bases and J lost 2; bases outside the gene matches: 7. CDR3 in amino acids: CASSPGLVRHTDTQYF. As DNA, the CDR3 is TGTGCCAGCTCACCGGGACTAGTCCGCCACACAGATACGCAGTATTTT.

The chain couples TRBV7-2 to TRBJ1-4; D gene unclear. Germline V CDR1 and CDR2: SGHTA, FQGNSA. CDR3 size: 14 residues. V lost 1 base and J lost 7, with 10 bases in between. The CDR3: CASSLDGGSEKLFF. CDR3 nucleotides: TGTGCCAGCAGCTTAGACGGAGGGAGTGAAAAACTGTTTTTT. Variable domain in full (rest from reference TRBV7-2 and TRBJ1-4): GAGVSQSPSNKVTEKGKDVELRCDPISGHTALYWYRQSLGQGLEFLIYFQGNSAPDKSGLPSDRFSAERTGGSVSTLTIQRTQQEDSAVYLCASSLDGGSEKLFFGSGTQLSVL.

V and J are TRBV9 and TRBJ2-4, with D tentatively TRBD1 (5 bases). Germline assignment: CDR1 SGDLS and CDR2 YYNGEE. The CDR3 is 12 residues long. The V and J ends lost 7 bases and 4 bases respectively, with 9 bases between them. The CDR3 spells CASADTKNIQYF. CDR3 nucleotides: TGTGCCAGCGCGGACACAAAAAACATTCAGTACTTC.

The V gene is TRBV18, the J gene TRBJ2-3; D is ambiguous. The ends were cut back, 0 bases at V and 2 bases at J, with 3 bases in the middle. Germline V gene lookup returns CDR1 KGHSH and CDR2 LQKENI. This CDR3 region has 13 residues. DNA of the CDR3: TGTGCCAGCTCACCACCGGCCACAGATACGCAGTATTTT. It encodes CASSPPATDTQYF. Full variable domain (rest looked up from reference TRBV18 and TRBJ2-3): NAGVMQNPRHLVRRRGQEARLRCSPMKGHSHVYWYRQLPEEGLKFMVYLQKENIIDESGMPKERFSAEFPKEGPSILRIQQVVRGDSAAYFCASSPPATDTQYFGPGTRLTVL.

This clonotype has at least ten counts. V gene TRBV24-1 combines with J gene TRBJ2-2; D remains ambiguous. From germline, CDR1 is KGHDR and CDR2 SFDVKD. The CDR3 has 15 amino acids. The V end was cut by 7 bases, the J end by 4 bases, with 15 bases between. The CDR3 loop is CATSWSGSLTGELFF. For the CDR3, the DNA is TGTGCCACCAGCTGGTCGGGCAGTCTCACCGGGGAGCTGTTTTTT.

In its sample, this clonotype was seen many times. The chain couples TRBV7-6 to TRBJ1-2; D is ambiguous. With 1 base removed from V and 1 base from J, the gap between germline ends came to 10 bases. Germline V gene lookup returns CDR1 SGHVS and CDR2 FNYEAQ. The CDR3 consists of 15 residues. CDR3 nucleotides: TGTGCCAGCAGCTTAGGGGTCAGCCATAACTATGGCTACACCTTC. Amino acids: CASSLGVSHNYGYTF.

There are many counts of this clonotype. The chain recombines TRBV6-1 with TRBJ2-5; 8 nucleotides line up with TRBD1. CDR3 length: 13 amino acids. Unmatched junction bases numbered 5, after V lost 8 bases and J lost 3 bases. In germline, CDR1 is MNHNS, CDR2 SASEGT. CDR3 in DNA: TGTGCCAGCGGACAGGGACGGGAAGAGACCCAGTACTTC. Translated, it gives CASGQGREETQYF.

This clonotype has only one observation. Relative to the germline gene, one junction end is altered; a read error may explain this. The chain combines TRBV14 with TRBJ2-1; D might be TRBD1 (5 bases). Germline CDR1 SGHDN, CDR2 FVKESK. The CDR3 contains 17 residues. The CDR3, as DNA: TGTGCCAGCAGCCAAGGCGCTGGACACAGATTCTACAATGAACAGATCTTC. This sequence encodes CASSQGAGHRFYNEQIF.

This chain links TRBV28 with TRBJ1-5, with D maybe TRBD1 (5 bases). V lost 7 bases and J 0 bases, leaving 16 bases between the germline ends. The CDR3 loop spans 16 amino acids. CDR1 and CDR2 (germline): MDHEN, SYDVKM. In DNA, the CDR3 is TGTGCCAGCACCCCGAGAGGGCAGGGTAGCAATCAGCCCCAGCATTTT. Residues: CASTPRGQGSNQPQHF. The complete variable domain, with remaining parts taken from reference TRBV28 and TRBJ1-5, reads DVKVTQSSRYLVKRTGEKVFLECVQDMDHENMFWYRQDPGLGLRLIYFSYDVKMKEKGDIPEGYSVSREKKERFSLILESASTNQTSMYLCASTPRGQGSNQPQHFGDGTRLSIL.

This clonotype was recorded at least ten times. V gene TRBV5-1 combines with J gene TRBJ2-7, with a weak D call TRBD1 (8 bases). Per germline, CDR1 SGHRS and CDR2 YFSETQ. V was cut by 4 bases and J by 6 bases, with 14 bases left in between. This CDR3 has 13 residues. This CDR3 is CASSATGGGEQYF. CDR3 in DNA: TGCGCCAGCAGCGCCACAGGGGGGGGCGAGCAGTACTTC.

This clonotype was counted many times. The CDR3 sequence is CASSLLGLAGKTQYF. As DNA, the CDR3 is TGTGCCAGCAGCCTGCTGGGACTAGCGGGAAAGACCCAGTACTTC. J is TRBJ2-5 and V is TRBV3-1, with 13 positions matching TRBD2. Per the germline V gene, CDR1 is LGHDT and CDR2 is YNNKEL (reference sequence). CDR3 length: 15 residues. Germline trimming cut 4 bases from V and 6 bases from J; bases unmatched to any gene: 5.

The DNA of the CDR3 is TGTGCCAGCAGCTTAACCGGTTACTCTGGAAACACCATATATTTT. This encodes CASSLTGYSGNTIYF. The rearrangement uses TRBV7-3 and TRBJ1-3; D gene unclear. Per germline, CDR1 SGHTA and CDR2 FQGTGA. Trimming took 0 bases from V and 0 from J, leaving 6 bases between them. CDR3 length equals 15 residues.

With respect to this clonotype: This could be a read error, since a much larger clone is one nucleotide away. J is TRBJ2-4 and V is TRBV7-2; 7 bases line up with TRBD2. CDR1 and CDR2 from the germline V gene are SGHTA and FQGNSA. The CDR3 totals 13 residues. The V and J ends lost 5 bases and 5 bases, in that order; junction bases with no gene match: 3. This chain's CDR3 is CASSTGGENIQYF. DNA of the CDR3: TGTGCCAGCAGCACGGGAGGCGAAAACATTCAGTACTTC.

The chain links TRBV6-5 to TRBJ1-1; no firm D call. The ends were cut back, 2 bases at V and 1 base at J, with 11 bases in the middle. CDR1 is MNHEY, CDR2 SVGAGI, per germline. The CDR3 runs to 15 residues. The CDR3 region is CASSYRPVRNTEAFF. The CDR3 region has the DNA TGTGCCAGCAGTTACCGCCCAGTACGGAACACTGAAGCTTTCTTT.

This clonotype was seen at least ten times. The V gene is TRBV3-1, the J gene TRBJ1-4, with D hard to call. CDR1 and CDR2 (germline): LGHDT, YNNKEL (reference sequence). V shed 1 base and J shed 6 bases, with 15 bases lying between them. The CDR3 is made up of 16 amino acids. Written as DNA, the CDR3 is TGTGCCAGCAGCCAAGTGGGCGGTCAAGGTGATGAAAAACTGTTTTTT. This gives the protein CASSQVGGQGDEKLFF.

V gene TRBV28 combines with J gene TRBJ2-7; 7 nucleotides line up with TRBD2. CDR1 and CDR2 from the germline V gene are MDHEN and SYDVKM. Unmatched junction bases numbered 8, after V lost 4 bases and J lost 5 bases. There are 14 residues in the CDR3. CDR3 loop: CASSSGREIDEQYF. The CDR3 DNA is TGTGCCAGCAGTTCCGGGCGGGAGATCGACGAGCAGTACTTC.